The 27 T cell receptor beta chains given below trace back to one sample, sequenced in a study of T cells in Graves' hyperthyroidism and ophthalmopathy (dated by TCRdb to between 2017 and 2020). Libraries were constructed by multiplex PCR. Instrument on record: Illumina HiSeq 2000. TCR beta CDR3 regions were amplified from RNA transcripts. For the first round of RT-PCR on the TCR CDR3, the HTBI primer set was used together with the Qiagen OneStep RT-PCR kit. The public sequencing data were trimmed at Q25 with fastp and processed into clonotypes with MiXCR by TCRdb, which kept only in-frame beta chains. Under each unique CDR3 protein, matching rows form one entry showing the most common genes and DNA. This sample is represented by 600,000 to 700,000 distinct CDR3 sequences; 45% of them were singletons. The top ten hold approximately 6.8% of the sample. Sequencing was performed on peripheral blood or thyroid tissue (not recorded which). The source of these receptors is an adult man with Graves' disease, either hyperthyroidism or ophthalmopathy (not recorded which).

This chain links TRBV25-1 with TRBJ2-7, with D perhaps TRBD1 or TRBD2 (5 bases each). Deletions cut 6 bases from V and 6 bases from J, with 15 bases between. Looked up from germline, CDR1 is MGHDK and CDR2 is SYGVNS. The CDR3 is made up of 13 amino acids. The CDR3: CASSQGPGAEQYF. The CDR3 bases are TGTGCCAGCAGCCAAGGTCCCGGGGCCGAGCAGTACTTC.

V and J are TRBV29-1 and TRBJ2-5; 15 bases are a match to TRBD2. After removal of 6 bases from V and 8 bases from J, the junction contained 4 bases not matched to a gene. CDR1 is SQVTM and CDR2 is ANQGSEA in the germline V gene. The CDR3 spans 13 residues. The DNA for the CDR3 is TGCAGCGTAGGGACTAGCGGGGGGACAACCCAGTACTTC. It is translated as CSVGTSGGTTQYF.

This clonotype appeared a few times. This chain connects TRBV7-3 to TRBJ2-5; D is tentatively TRBD1 or TRBD2 (5 bases each). V dropped 3 bases and J dropped 5 bases, with 16 bases sitting between them. The CDR3 extends over 15 amino acids. CDR1 is SGHTA, CDR2 FQGTGA, per germline. CDR3 sequence: CASSLAGAPDETQYF. CDR3 DNA: TGTGCCAGCAGCTTGGCCGGGGCCCCGGATGAGACCCAGTACTTC.

This rearrangement joins TRBV19 to TRBJ1-1; possible D gene TRBD1, 6 bases. Germline assignment: CDR1 LNHDA and CDR2 SQIVND (reference sequence). V was shortened by 3 bases and J by 1 base, with 12 bases between the two germline ends. CDR3 size: 15 residues. CDR3 nucleotide sequence: TGTGCCAGTAGTATCACTCCCAGGGGGAACACTGAAGCTTTCTTT. Protein: CASSITPRGNTEAFF. Combining the CDR3 with reference TRBV19 and TRBJ1-1 gives the whole variable domain DGGITQSPKYLFRKEGQNVTLSCEQNLNHDAMYWYRQDPGQGLRLIYYSQIVNDFQKGDIAEGYSVSREKKESFPLTVTSAQKNPTAFYLCASSITPRGNTEAFFGQGTRLTVV.

As concerns this clonotype: This may stem from a read error, because a much larger clone lies one nucleotide away. The CDR3 loop reads CASRSGLNTEALF. Written as DNA, the CDR3 is TGTGCCAGCAGATCAGGGTTGAACACTGAAGCTCTCTTT. V gene TRBV7-9 combines with J gene TRBJ1-1; a possible D gene is TRBD1 (5 bases). Germline V gives CDR1 SEHNR, CDR2 FQNEAQ (reference sequence). The length of the CDR3 is 13 residues.

The rearrangement links TRBV29-1 to TRBJ1-2; 10 nucleotides align to TRBD1. CDR3 length: 14 amino acids. CDR1 is SQVTM and CDR2 is ANQGSEA in the germline V gene. J lost 4 bases, V lost 8 bases, and 10 bases had no gene match. CDR3 in DNA: TGCAGCTTGGAAGTTAGGGACAGGGGCTATGGCTACACCTTC. Amino acids: CSLEVRDRGYGYTF. The whole variable domain, filled in from reference TRBV29-1 and TRBJ1-2, reads SAVISQKPSRDICQRGTSLTIQCQVDSQVTMMFWYRQQPGQSLTLIATANQGSEATYESGFVIDKFPISRPNLTFSTLTVSNMSPEDSSIYLCSLEVRDRGYGYTFGSGTRLTVV.

About this clonotype itself: A junction boundary mismatches the germline segment, possibly from a read error. The chain employs TRBV10-3 and TRBJ1-5; D is unclear. Per the germline V gene, CDR1 is ENHRY and CDR2 is SYGVKD. This CDR3 has 16 amino acids. The CDR3 sequence: CATSSIDPLSNQPQHF. DNA for the CDR3: TGTGCCACCAGTAGTATAGATCCCCTTAGCAATCAGCCCCAGCATTTT.

The chain recombines TRBV20-1 with TRBJ2-7, with D perhaps matching TRBD1 (6 bases). The CDR3 extends over 13 amino acids. In germline, CDR1 is DFQATT, CDR2 SNEGSKA (reference sequence). The germline V and J ends were trimmed by 2 bases and 1 base, with 9 bases remaining between them. The CDR3 DNA follows: TGCAGTGCTAGACTTGGACAGTCCTACGAGCAGTACTTC. Its protein is CSARLGQSYEQYF.

The V and J genes are TRBV7-2 and TRBJ1-1; 11 bases match TRBD1. Germline V gene sequence: CDR1 SGHTA, CDR2 FQGNSA. The CDR3 totals 15 residues. Germline trimming cut 3 bases from V and 4 bases from J; bases unmatched to any gene: 4. CDR3 in amino acids: CASSFTGTGGTEAFF. CDR3 DNA: TGTGCCAGCAGCTTTACCGGGACAGGGGGCACTGAAGCTTTCTTT.

The chain combines TRBV25-1 with TRBJ1-4; D perhaps matches TRBD1 (6 bases). Deletions cut 5 bases from V and 8 bases from J, with 12 bases between. The CDR3 sequence is 13 residues long. Germline V CDR1 and CDR2: MGHDK, SYGVNS. DNA of the CDR3: TGTGCCAGCAGTTTGCTGCAGGGGGAAAAACTGTTTTTT. This gives the protein CASSLLQGEKLFF.

There are many counts of this clonotype. The rearrangement uses TRBV7-9 and TRBJ1-4, with D hard to call. This CDR3 is 15 amino acids long. Trimming shortened V by 2 bases and J by 2 bases, and 9 bases separated the two germline ends. The germline V gene has CDR1 SEHNR and CDR2 FQNEAQ (reference sequence). The CDR3 DNA sequence: TGTGCCAGCAGCTTAATGACTGCGACTAATGAAAAACTGTTTTTT. Amino acids: CASSLMTATNEKLFF.

The chain has TRBV12-3 or TRBV12-4 and TRBJ2-6; D tentatively reads TRBD1 or TRBD2 (5 bases each). CDR3 length: 12 amino acids. The V end lost 3 bases, the J end lost 17 bases, and 14 bases lay between the germline ends. CDR3 residues: CASSFRDQELTF. The CDR3 DNA follows: TGTGCCAGCAGTTTTAGGGACCAAGAATTGACTTTC.

This clonotype has a handful of counts. The DNA of the CDR3 is TGTGCCAGCAGCTCTGTTTTGGGACAGGGGGACTACGAGCAGTACTTC. This translates into CASSSVLGQGDYEQYF. This chain connects TRBV7-8 to TRBJ2-7, with 11 bases fitting TRBD1. The germline V gene has CDR1 SGHVS and CDR2 FQNEAQ. The junction had 8 bases not matched to a gene; V was cut back by 4 bases and J by 3 bases. The CDR3 covers 16 residues.

V gene TRBV11-2 combines with J gene TRBJ2-5; weak D call: TRBD2 (5 bases). This CDR3 contains 13 residues. The V gene's germline CDR1 is SGHAT and CDR2 FQNNGV. V lost 0 bases, J lost 9 bases, and 11 bases lay in between. The CDR3 DNA is TGTGCCAGCAGCTTAGACCGGGAACAGCCCCAGTACTTC. It is translated as CASSLDREQPQYF. Filled out from reference TRBV11-2 and TRBJ2-5, the complete variable domain reads EAGVAQSPRYKIIEKRQSVAFWCNPISGHATLYWYQQILGQGPKLLIQFQNNGVVDDSQLPKDRFSAERLKGVDSTLKIQPAKLEDSAVYLCASSLDREQPQYFGPGTRLLVL.

This clonotype has a handful of counts. The chain joins TRBV7-9 to TRBJ2-2, with unresolved D. This CDR3 region has 16 residues. V was pared by 4 bases and J by 0 bases, with 12 bases between. Germline values: CDR1 SEHNR, CDR2 FQNEAQ (reference sequence). CDR3 in DNA: TGTGCCAGCAGCTCTCCGGACCGCGCGAACACCGGGGAGCTGTTTTTT. As protein: CASSSPDRANTGELFF.

The V and J genes are TRBV7-6 and TRBJ2-5; 12 nucleotides match TRBD2. Germline CDR1 reads SGHVS; CDR2 reads FNYEAQ. Unmatched junction bases numbered 8, after V lost 5 bases and J lost 7 bases. The CDR3 loop spans 15 amino acids. The DNA of the CDR3 is TGTGCCAGCAGCCAAGATGGGGGACTAGCGGGGACCCAGTACTTC. Amino acids: CASSQDGGLAGTQYF.

This clonotype was found once. This chain connects TRBV7-2 to TRBJ2-7; tentative D call: TRBD2 (6 bases). Per germline, CDR1 SGHTA and CDR2 FQGNSA. V dropped 6 bases and J dropped 4 bases, with 19 bases sitting between them. This CDR3 is built from 15 residues. The CDR3 here is CASSYSASEIYEQYF. CDR3 nucleotide sequence: TGTGCCAGCAGTTACTCGGCTAGCGAGATTTACGAGCAGTACTTC.

Turning to this clonotype: This may stem from a read error, because a much larger clone lies one nucleotide away. The chain employs TRBV29-1 and TRBJ1-1, with a tentative D call TRBD1 (5 bases). CDR3 size: 14 residues. CDR1 and CDR2 (germline): SQVTM, ANQGSEA. V was clipped by 5 bases and J by 2 bases, with 15 bases between them. The CDR3 loop reads CSVFGGSINTEAFF. The CDR3 nucleotides read TGCAGCGTTTTCGGGGGTAGTATAAACACTGAAGCTTTCTTT. Filled out from reference TRBV29-1 and TRBJ1-1, the complete variable domain reads SAVISQKPSRDICQRGTSLTIQCQVDSQVTMMFWYRQQPGQSLTLIATANQGSEATYESGFVIDKFPISRPNLTFSTLTVSNMSPEDSSIYLCSVFGGSINTEAFFGQGTRLTVV.

CDR3 in DNA: TGCAGCGTATTGGGACAGGGGGATGGCTACACCTTC. Its protein is CSVLGQGDGYTF. This sequence joins TRBV29-1 and TRBJ1-2; TRBD1 aligns across 11 bases. V shed 6 bases, J shed 6 bases, and the junction held 3 bases outside the gene matches. The CDR3 runs to 12 residues. Germline V lookup: CDR1 SQVTM, CDR2 ANQGSEA. Looking up the rest from reference TRBV29-1 and TRBJ1-2 gives the full variable domain: SAVISQKPSRDICQRGTSLTIQCQVDSQVTMMFWYRQQPGQSLTLIATANQGSEATYESGFVIDKFPISRPNLTFSTLTVSNMSPEDSSIYLCSVLGQGDGYTFGSGTRLTVV.

This clonotype was picked up a small number of times. The chain has TRBV9 and TRBJ1-6, with TRBD1 matching over 9 bases. Per germline, CDR1 SGDLS and CDR2 YYNGEE. The CDR3 extends over 14 amino acids. Unmatched junction bases numbered 7, after V lost 8 bases and J lost 7 bases. CDR3 nucleotide sequence: TGTGCCAGTGGAACGGGACAGGGAAATTCACCCCTCCACTTT. As protein: CASGTGQGNSPLHF. Looking up the rest from reference TRBV9 and TRBJ1-6 gives the full variable domain: DSGVTQTPKHLITATGQRVTLRCSPRSGDLSVYWYQQSLDQGLQFLIQYYNGEERAKGNILERFSAQQFPDLHSELNLSSLELGDSALYFCASGTGQGNSPLHFGNGTRLTVT.

This clonotype was seen more than once but under ten times. This chain uses TRBV6-6 with TRBJ1-1, with D tentatively TRBD1 (5 bases). This CDR3 is built from 14 residues. The V end was cut by 0 bases, the J end by 4 bases, with 9 bases between. CDR1 MNHNY and CDR2 SVGAGI come from the germline V gene (reference sequence). The CDR3 DNA follows: TGTGCCAGCAGTTACTCGGGGGACTCCACTGAAGCTTTCTTT. This gives the protein CASSYSGDSTEAFF.

The sample holds a few counts of this clonotype. At one boundary the junction diverges from the germline segment, which might be a read error. The chain uses TRBV7-9 and TRBJ2-7, with unresolved D. The length of the CDR3 is 16 residues. Germline values: CDR1 SEHNR, CDR2 FQNEAQ (reference sequence). CDR3 DNA sequence: TGCGCCAGCAGCTTCGCCGCAGTGCAAGCCACCTACGAGCAGTACTTC. Protein: CASSFAAVQATYEQYF.

This chain joins TRBV5-4 and TRBJ1-1; the D is unclear. The CDR3 sequence is 13 residues long. Germline CDR1 is SGHNT and CDR2 is YYREEE (reference sequence). V gave up 1 base and J gave up 8 bases, with 12 bases separating them. As DNA, the CDR3 is TGTGCCAGCAGCTTGACATTTTCGGGGGAAGCTTTCTTT. It is translated as CASSLTFSGEAFF.

This clonotype was found a few times. For the CDR3, the DNA is TGTGCCAGCAGCTTAGCGTTACGACCATACCCCGGGGAGCTGTTTTTT. This translates into CASSLALRPYPGELFF. The rearrangement uses TRBV7-8 and TRBJ2-2, with D hard to call. The germline gives CDR1 SGHVS, CDR2 FQNEAQ. The CDR3 totals 16 residues. V was trimmed by 0 bases and J by 6 bases, leaving 14 bases between them.

The chain employs TRBV7-9 and TRBJ1-1, with 10 nucleotides matching TRBD1. J was trimmed by 13 bases and V by 6 bases; bases with no gene match: 14. The germline CDR1 and CDR2 sequences are SEHNR and FQNEAQ (reference sequence). This CDR3 contains 14 residues. The CDR3 DNA follows: TGTGCCAGCAGATCTAGCTACCCGACAGGGGGCGTTTTCTTT. As protein: CASRSSYPTGGVFF.

This chain links TRBV10-3 with TRBJ2-5; TRBD1 matches 8 bases. The CDR3 contains 14 residues. Germline lookup yields CDR1 ENHRY and CDR2 SYGVKD. V lost 10 bases to trimming and J lost 7 bases; unmatched junction nucleotides: 14. The CDR3 protein is CASRQGLEAGTQYF. CDR3 in DNA: TGTGCCAGCAGACAGGGGCTAGAGGCTGGGACCCAGTACTTC.

The chain links TRBV29-1 to TRBJ2-7; D may be TRBD1 (6 bases). V was pared by 5 bases and J by 6 bases, with 11 bases between. The CDR3 sequence is 11 residues long. CDR1 and CDR2 (germline): SQVTM, ANQGSEA. As DNA, the CDR3 is TGCAGCGTTACAGGGATGAGCGAGCAGTACTTC. Translated, it gives CSVTGMSEQYF.